The next 18 T cell receptor beta chains were all read from a single sample in a study of T-cell reconstitution after alpha-beta-depleted transplantation in children. During its preparation, the TCRbeta library received unique molecular identifiers. TCRdb processed the PCR reads anew with MiXCR; each CDR3 protein has one entry. The sample consists of around 300,000 distinct CDR3 sequences, roughly 10% of them appearing once. Specimen: peripheral blood, collected 180 days after TCRalphabeta/CD19-depleted stem cell transplant. The receptors here all came from a male patient between 2 and 15 years old who had a stem cell transplant for chronic granulomatous disease, so the T cells may come from the graft donor.

This clonotype occurred many times. The chain joins TRBV7-2 to TRBJ1-2, with 10 nucleotides matching TRBD1. This CDR3 has 16 amino acids. J was trimmed by 1 base and V by 1 base; bases with no gene match: 3. Germline lookup yields CDR1 SGHTA and CDR2 FQGNSA. The CDR3 DNA follows: TGTGCCAGCAGCTTAGGGGGGACAGGGGTTAACTATGGCTACACCTTC. Translation gives CASSLGGTGVNYGYTF.

This clonotype was recorded at least ten times. The chain joins TRBV7-2 to TRBJ2-5; D not certain. This CDR3 comprises 13 residues. The germline V and J ends were trimmed by 1 base and 5 bases, with 8 bases remaining between them. Germline assignment: CDR1 SGHTA and CDR2 FQGNSA. CDR3 nucleotides: TGTGCCAGCAGCTTAGGTGTAAGGGAGACCCAGTACTTC. Translated: CASSLGVRETQYF.

This clonotype was seen ten or more times. The chain combines TRBV28 with TRBJ2-3, with 9 bases that match TRBD1. CDR3 size: 15 residues. Germline assignment: CDR1 MDHEN and CDR2 SYDVKM. The V gene end was trimmed by 6 bases and the J gene end by 5 bases; junction bases not matched to a gene: 9. The chain's CDR3 is CASSPRQGVLDTQYF. CDR3 sequence (DNA): TGTGCCAGCAGCCCACGACAGGGGGTGTTAGATACGCAGTATTTT. Using reference TRBV28 and TRBJ2-3 for the parts outside the CDR3, the full variable domain is DVKVTQSSRYLVKRTGEKVFLECVQDMDHENMFWYRQDPGLGLRLIYFSYDVKMKEKGDIPEGYSVSREKKERFSLILESASTNQTSMYLCASSPRQGVLDTQYFGPGTRLTVL.

This clonotype was counted at least ten times. V is TRBV5-1 and J is TRBJ2-5, with TRBD2 identical over 8 bases. The CDR3 has 15 residues. Unmatched junction bases numbered 6, after V lost 0 bases and J lost 5 bases. The germline V gene has CDR1 SGHRS and CDR2 YFSETQ. DNA of the CDR3: TGCGCCAGCAGCTTGGGATCGAGCGGGAGTGAGACCCAGTACTTC. Translated, it gives CASSLGSSGSETQYF.

There are a few counts of this clonotype. The rearrangement joins TRBV5-4 to TRBJ2-1, with 12 nucleotides matching TRBD1. The CDR3 has 16 residues. Per the germline V gene, CDR1 is SGHNT and CDR2 is YYREEE (reference sequence). With V trimmed by 5 bases and J by 6 bases, 9 bases remained unmatched. CDR3 bases: TGTGCCAGCAGTCGACCGGGACAGGGGGCTCTCAATGAGCAGTTCTTC. This gives the protein CASSRPGQGALNEQFF.

About this clonotype itself: Since a much larger clone is just one base distant, this may be a read error. The chain recombines TRBV6-2 or TRBV6-3 with TRBJ1-5; D gene unclear. This CDR3 has 13 amino acids. CDR1 is MNHEY, CDR2 SVGEGT, per germline. The CDR3 DNA reads as TGTGCCAGCTGTTACTCACAGCATCAGCCCCAGCATTTT. Encoded protein: CASCYSQHQPQHF.

This clonotype was counted between two and nine times. One end of the junction is discordant with germline, which a read error may explain. The chain combines TRBV12-3 or TRBV12-4 with TRBJ1-2; no clear D. The length of the CDR3 is 14 residues. For the CDR3, the DNA is TGTGCCAGCAGTTTAGCGCTATCTAACTATGGCGACACCTTC. Its protein is CASSLALSNYGDTF.

This clonotype came up many times. The rearrangement uses TRBV7-9 and TRBJ2-3, with D unclear. The CDR3 is 14 residues long. The germline V gene has CDR1 SEHNR and CDR2 FQNEAQ (reference sequence). V lost 1 base to trimming and J lost 4 bases, with 9 bases between them. CDR3 in amino acids: CASSLGPTADTQYF. In DNA form, the CDR3 reads TGTGCCAGCAGCTTAGGCCCCACCGCAGATACGCAGTATTTT.

This clonotype has a count of ten or more. The chain recombines TRBV28 with TRBJ2-5; 11 positions match TRBD2. The V gene end was trimmed by 5 bases and the J gene end by 4 bases; junction bases not matched to a gene: 6. CDR3 length equals 15 residues. Per the germline V gene, CDR1 is MDHEN and CDR2 is SYDVKM. CDR3 coding DNA: TGTGCCAGCAGTCCGTTAGCGGGAGGGAGAGAGACCCAGTACTTC. It yields the protein CASSPLAGGRETQYF.

This clonotype was detected many times. The genes are TRBV6-4 and TRBJ2-3; a weak D match, TRBD2 (5 bases). The CDR3 runs 18 residues. Germline V gene sequence: CDR1 MRHNA, CDR2 SNTAGT. V was pared by 0 bases and J by 5 bases, with 21 bases between. CDR3 DNA sequence: TGTGCCAGCAGTGACTCCCGCGAAATAGCGAGCCGGTTAGATACGCAGTATTTT. Its protein is CASSDSREIASRLDTQYF.

This clonotype was seen ten or more times. The chain recombines TRBV28 with TRBJ1-5; D is ambiguous. The CDR3 sequence is 13 residues long. Trimming removed 7 bases at V and 9 bases at J, with 16 bases between. Germline V gene sequence: CDR1 MDHEN, CDR2 SYDVKM. The CDR3 region is CASTLVSVLPQHF. The CDR3 DNA is TGTGCCAGCACACTAGTGTCGGTTCTGCCCCAGCATTTT.

This clonotype was found many times. The chain recombines TRBV7-9 with TRBJ2-1, with 8 bases identical to TRBD1. Germline values: CDR1 SEHNR, CDR2 FQNEAQ (reference sequence). This CDR3 spans 13 amino acids. V dropped 8 bases and J dropped 5; count of bases not matched to a gene: 5. In nucleotides, the CDR3 is TGTGCCAGCCGGCAGGGGGCTAACAATGAGCAGTTCTTC. This sequence encodes CASRQGANNEQFF.

This clonotype came up many times. CDR3 region: CASDPAHGSTGELFF. The CDR3 DNA sequence: TGTGCCAGCGACCCGGCCCATGGGTCCACCGGGGAGCTGTTTTTT. The chain employs TRBV28 and TRBJ2-2; D is undetermined. The CDR3 runs 15 residues. V shed 8 bases and J shed 4 bases, with 17 bases lying between them. The germline V gene has CDR1 MDHEN and CDR2 SYDVKM.

The table lists this clonotype with many counts. CDR3: CSGGQKNLFQYF. CDR3 DNA: TGCAGCGGGGGACAGAAAAACTTATTCCAGTACTTC. The chain uses TRBV29-1 and TRBJ2-5, with TRBD1 matching 7 bases. The length of the CDR3 is 12 residues. V lost 7 bases and J lost 10; bases outside the gene matches: 12. Germline lookup yields CDR1 SQVTM and CDR2 ANQGSEA.

Comment on this clonotype: A clone one base away is much larger, so this may be a read error. V and J are TRBV29-1 and TRBJ2-7; tentative D call: TRBD2 (7 bases). Per germline, CDR1 SQVTM and CDR2 ANQGSEA. There are 13 residues in the CDR3. With 4 bases removed from V and 5 bases from J, the gap between germline ends came to 15 bases. The CDR3 loop reads CSVGRGPVDEQYF. The CDR3 DNA follows: TGCAGCGTTGGGCGGGGGCCCGTAGACGAGCAGTACTTC.

At least ten counts were recorded for this clonotype. This CDR3 reads CASSLRDRGWGSNQPQHF. The CDR3 nucleotides are TGTGCCAGCAGCTTACGGGACAGGGGGTGGGGAAGCAATCAGCCCCAGCATTTT. This rearrangement joins TRBV7-8 to TRBJ1-5, with TRBD1 matching over 11 bases. With 2 bases clipped from V and 1 base from J, the junction kept 7 bases outside the gene matches. The CDR3 loop spans 18 amino acids. Germline values: CDR1 SGHVS, CDR2 FQNEAQ.

About this clonotype: A read error may be the cause here, since a much bigger clone is one base away. This chain joins TRBV29-1 and TRBJ2-6; 9 nucleotides align to TRBD2. The CDR3 covers 16 residues. The germline V gene has CDR1 SQVTM and CDR2 ANQGSEA. The CDR3 DNA is TGCAGCGCCTACGGACTAGCGATTTCTGGGGCCAACGTCCAGACTTTC. It specifies CSAYGLAISGANVQTF. The variable domain in full, completed from reference TRBV29-1 and TRBJ2-6, reads SAVISQKPSRDICQRGTSLTIQCQVDSQVTMMFWYRQQPGQSLTLIATANQGSEATYESGFVIDKFPISRPNLTFSTLTVSNMSPEDSSIYLCSAYGLAISGANVQTFGAGSRLTVL.

This clonotype was seen at least ten times. The rearrangement links TRBV29-1 to TRBJ2-1; D is possibly TRBD2 (6 bases). There are 16 residues in the CDR3. V was trimmed by 4 bases and J by 4 bases, leaving 20 bases between them. Germline values: CDR1 SQVTM, CDR2 ANQGSEA. CDR3 residues: CSVAHLSAGPYNEQFF. The CDR3, as DNA: TGCAGCGTTGCCCACTTGAGTGCGGGACCTTACAATGAGCAGTTCTTC.